The rows below give T cell receptor beta chains drawn from one sample of a study of blood T cell repertoires in COVID-19. The method was immunoSEQ multiplex PCR; TCRdb's version includes in-frame clones alone and lacks a portion of them. The sample shows around 170,000 clones, under 90% of them seen only once. The sequenced material came from PBMCs or T cells enriched from blood (not recorded which). These receptors came from a man aged 45-65 years who had recovered from COVID-19. CDR3s include the opening cysteine and the closing phenylalanine or tryptophan. Each record gives: clone size, V gene, D gene, J gene, CDR3 protein, CDR3 DNA. A D gene is named only where the DNA matches it firmly. A clone size is listed for some rows: how often the clone was seen (once, few, many), or a class if it is expanded.

clone size: once; V gene: TRBV21-1; D gene: NA; J gene: TRBJ2-7; CDR3 protein: CASRATIVYEQYF; CDR3 DNA: TGTGCCAGCCGCGCAACTATCGTTTACGAGCAGTACTTC
clone size: NA; V gene: TRBV24-1; D gene: TRBD1; J gene: TRBJ2-5; CDR3 protein: CATRRDRGHSQYF; CDR3 DNA: TGTGCCACCCGAAGGGACAGGGGGCACTCCCAGTACTTC
clone size: NA; V gene: TRBV27; D gene: TRBD1; J gene: TRBJ1-2; CDR3 protein: CASSDRGQYGYTF; CDR3 DNA: TGTGCCAGCAGTGACAGGGGGCAATATGGCTACACCTTC
clone size: NA; V gene: TRBV19; D gene: NA; J gene: TRBJ1-5; CDR3 protein: CASSTTGGSQPQHF; CDR3 DNA: TGTGCCAGTAGTACGACGGGGGGGAGCCAGCCCCAGCATTTT
clone size: NA; V gene: TRBV10-3; D gene: TRBD1; J gene: TRBJ1-1; CDR3 protein: CAISDLTGGGPNTEAFF; CDR3 DNA: TGTGCCATCAGTGATCTTACAGGGGGCGGTCCGAACACTGAAGCTTTCTTT
clone size: NA; V gene: TRBV7-3; D gene: TRBD1; J gene: TRBJ1-6; CDR3 protein: CASSRRLGGQGGSPLHF; CDR3 DNA: TGTGCCAGCAGCCGCCGGCTGGGGGGACAGGGTGGTTCACCCCTCCACTTT
clone size: NA; V gene: TRBV9; D gene: TRBD2; J gene: TRBJ2-5; CDR3 protein: CASSVASGGAVETQYF; CDR3 DNA: TGTGCCAGCAGCGTAGCCAGCGGGGGGGCGGTGGAGACCCAGTACTTC
clone size: NA; V gene: TRBV5-5; D gene: NA; J gene: TRBJ2-3; CDR3 protein: CASSLALDTQYF; CDR3 DNA: TGTGCCAGCAGCTTGGCATTAGATACGCAGTATTTT
clone size: NA; V gene: TRBV5-1; D gene: NA; J gene: TRBJ1-1; CDR3 protein: CASSPTGSTEAFF; CDR3 DNA: TGCGCCAGCAGTCCAACAGGGAGTACTGAAGCTTTCTTT
clone size: medium-sized; V gene: TRBV7-2; D gene: TRBD2; J gene: TRBJ2-1; CDR3 protein: CASSFLGRADEQFF; CDR3 DNA: TGTGCCAGCAGCTTCTTGGGGAGGGCCGATGAGCAGTTCTTC
clone size: NA; V gene: TRBV29-1; D gene: TRBD2; J gene: TRBJ2-1; CDR3 protein: CSVGTSGGGTYNEQFF; CDR3 DNA: TGCAGCGTCGGGACTAGCGGGGGAGGAACCTACAATGAGCAGTTCTTC
clone size: NA; V gene: TRBV4-3; D gene: NA; J gene: TRBJ1-2; CDR3 protein: CASSQVRKTYGYTF; CDR3 DNA: TGCGCCAGCAGCCAGGTCAGAAAAACCTATGGCTACACCTTC
clone size: NA; V gene: TRBV6-5; D gene: NA; J gene: TRBJ1-1; CDR3 protein: CASSYNYGQHTEAFF; CDR3 DNA: TGTGCCAGCAGTTACAATTATGGGCAGCACACTGAAGCTTTCTTT
clone size: NA; V gene: TRBV5-1; D gene: NA; J gene: TRBJ2-2; CDR3 protein: CASSHDSRNTGELFF; CDR3 DNA: TGCGCCAGCAGCCACGACAGCCGGAACACCGGGGAGCTGTTTTTT
clone size: once; V gene: TRBV7-2; D gene: NA; J gene: TRBJ2-1; CDR3 protein: CASSFSRATYNEQFF; CDR3 DNA: TGTGCCAGCAGCTTCTCGCGGGCGACCTACAATGAGCAGTTCTTC
clone size: few; V gene: TRBV4-3; D gene: NA; J gene: TRBJ2-3; CDR3 protein: CASSQVGGSTDTQYF; CDR3 DNA: TGCGCCAGCAGCCAAGTCGGGGGAAGCACAGATACGCAGTATTTT
clone size: few; V gene: TRBV7-8; D gene: NA; J gene: TRBJ1-2; CDR3 protein: CASSRTGLVYGYTF; CDR3 DNA: TGTGCCAGCAGCCGAACGGGTCTGGTCTATGGCTACACCTTC
clone size: NA; V gene: TRBV18; D gene: TRBD1; J gene: TRBJ1-3; CDR3 protein: CASSPQGQGSGNTIYF; CDR3 DNA: TGTGCCAGCTCACCCCAGGGACAGGGTTCTGGAAACACCATATATTTT
clone size: NA; V gene: TRBV5-1; D gene: NA; J gene: TRBJ2-6; CDR3 protein: CASSQGGGLIYVSGANVLTF; CDR3 DNA: TGCGCCAGCAGCCAAGGGGGGGGCCTTATCTATGTCTCTGGGGCCAACGTCCTGACTTTC
clone size: NA; V gene: TRBV3-1/TRBV3-2; D gene: NA; J gene: TRBJ1-5; CDR3 protein: CASSQVNNQPQHF; CDR3 DNA: TGTGCCAGCAGCCAAGTTAACAATCAGCCCCAGCATTTT
clone size: NA; V gene: TRBV5-1; D gene: TRBD1; J gene: TRBJ1-2; CDR3 protein: CASSLGPGGRDYGYTF; CDR3 DNA: TGCGCCAGCAGCTTGGGCCCAGGGGGACGGGACTATGGCTACACCTTC
clone size: NA; V gene: TRBV6-6; D gene: NA; J gene: TRBJ2-5; CDR3 protein: CASSYSNREETQYF; CDR3 DNA: TGTGCCAGCAGTTACTCGAACAGAGAAGAGACCCAGTACTTC